One and the same sample provided the 9 T cell receptor beta chains below, sequenced in a study of T-cell memory formation after mild COVID-19. TCRdb recomputed calls from the 5' RACE reads with MiXCR, one row per CDR3 protein. The data contain hundreds of thousands of distinct CDR3 sequences, 25% to 30% of them singletons. Sequenced: PBMCs or a T cell subset sorted from them (not recorded which). These receptors came from an adult woman who had mild COVID-19 (a few samples of this study predate the infection). Cell type and time point are not known.

This clonotype appeared a few times. The chain combines TRBV4-3 with TRBJ2-2, with 10 positions matching TRBD2. Germline loops: CDR1 LGHNA, CDR2 YSLEER. V lost 4 bases, J lost 3 bases, and 8 bases stayed unmatched. CDR3 length equals 17 residues. The CDR3 region has the DNA TGCGCCAGCAGCCGCACGCCGGGACTAGCGTACACCGGGGAGCTGTTTTTT. Its translation is CASSRTPGLAYTGELFF.

A few counts support this clonotype. The chain has TRBV7-8 and TRBJ1-4; 9 bases align to TRBD1. Per the germline V gene, CDR1 is SGHVS and CDR2 is FQNEAQ. V was pared by 4 bases and J by 9 bases, with 9 bases of the junction left unmatched. This CDR3 is built from 15 residues. CDR3 sequence (DNA): TGTGCCAGCAGCTCAGGACAGGGGCGCAATCAAAAACTGTTTTTT. Translating it yields CASSSGQGRNQKLFF. The full variable domain, completed using reference TRBV7-8 and TRBJ1-4, is GAGVSQSPRYKVAKRGQDVALRCDPISGHVSLFWYQQALGQGPEFLTYFQNEAQLDKSGLPSDRFFAERPEGSVSTLKIQRTQQEDSAVYLCASSSGQGRNQKLFFGSGTQLSVL.

V usage is TRBV24-1 and J usage is TRBJ2-1, with 8 bases matching TRBD2. This CDR3 spans 15 amino acids. The germline CDR1 and CDR2 sequences are KGHDR and SFDVKD. After removal of 3 bases from V and 8 bases from J, the junction contained 8 bases not matched to a gene. DNA of the CDR3: TGTGCCACCAGTGATGGCAGCGGGAGCGGACATGAGCAGTTCTTC. It encodes CATSDGSGSGHEQFF.

V and J are TRBV30 and TRBJ1-1; 8 bases are shared with TRBD1. The germline V gene has CDR1 GTSNPN and CDR2 SVGIG (reference sequence). The CDR3 totals 17 residues. V gave up 5 bases and J gave up 0 bases; unmatched junction bases: 14. The CDR3 sequence: CAWVWLDRAYMNTEAFF. CDR3 DNA sequence: TGTGCCTGGGTGTGGTTGGACAGGGCCTATATGAACACTGAAGCTTTCTTT.

This clonotype was seen a few times. The chain is built from TRBV7-8 and TRBJ2-1; D gene uncertain. This CDR3 comprises 18 residues. Germline assignment: CDR1 SGHVS and CDR2 FQNEAQ. V lost 2 bases and J 0 bases, leaving 17 bases between the germline ends. DNA for the CDR3: TGTGCCAGCAGCTTAACCTCAGGTGGCGCCAGCTCCTACAATGAGCAGTTCTTC. Encoded protein: CASSLTSGGASSYNEQFF.

The rearrangement uses TRBV7-9 and TRBJ2-3; D not resolved. Trimming stripped 4 bases from V and 2 bases from J, with 13 bases between. Germline V gene data show CDR1 as SEHNR and CDR2 as FQNEAQ (reference sequence). The CDR3 has 15 amino acids. The CDR3: CASSSTRVHTDTQYF. The CDR3 nucleotides read TGTGCCAGCAGCTCCACCCGGGTCCACACAGATACGCAGTATTTT.

The rearrangement uses TRBV4-1 and TRBJ1-1; D might be TRBD1 (6 bases). The CDR3 loop spans 17 amino acids. The V end lost 4 bases, the J end lost 0 bases, and 18 bases lay between the germline ends. Per the germline V gene, CDR1 is MGHRA and CDR2 is YSYEKL. The CDR3 protein is CASSPGALNTMNTEAFF. The DNA of the CDR3 is TGCGCCAGCAGCCCGGGGGCCCTGAATACCATGAACACTGAAGCTTTCTTT.

J is TRBJ2-2 and V is TRBV29-1; possibly TRBD1 for D (5 bases). V was clipped by 3 bases and J by 3 bases, with 8 bases between them. Germline V lookup: CDR1 SQVTM, CDR2 ANQGSEA. This CDR3 spans 13 amino acids. CDR3 in amino acids: CSVDVGHTGELFF. In nucleotides, the CDR3 is TGCAGCGTTGACGTGGGGCACACCGGGGAGCTGTTTTTT.

The V and J genes are TRBV7-9 and TRBJ1-2, with D maybe TRBD1 (5 bases). CDR1 and CDR2 from the germline V gene are SEHNR and FQNEAQ (reference sequence). V was pared by 4 bases and J by 7 bases, with 22 bases between. The CDR3 consists of 16 residues. The CDR3 bases are TGTGCCAGCAGCTCCGTCCGGGATGGGACCGTTTCTGGCTACACCTTC. Its protein product is CASSSVRDGTVSGYTF.